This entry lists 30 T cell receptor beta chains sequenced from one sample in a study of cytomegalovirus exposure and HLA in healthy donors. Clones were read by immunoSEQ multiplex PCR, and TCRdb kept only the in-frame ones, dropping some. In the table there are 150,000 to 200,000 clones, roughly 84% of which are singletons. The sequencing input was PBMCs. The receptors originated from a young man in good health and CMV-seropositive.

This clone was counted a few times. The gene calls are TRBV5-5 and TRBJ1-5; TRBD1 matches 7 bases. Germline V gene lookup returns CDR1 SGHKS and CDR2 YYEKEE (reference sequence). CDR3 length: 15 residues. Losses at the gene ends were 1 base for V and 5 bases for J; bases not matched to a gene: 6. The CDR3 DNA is TGTGCCAGCAGCTTGCAAGGTCAGGGGGATCAGCCCCAGCATTTT. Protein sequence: CASSLQGQGDQPQHF.

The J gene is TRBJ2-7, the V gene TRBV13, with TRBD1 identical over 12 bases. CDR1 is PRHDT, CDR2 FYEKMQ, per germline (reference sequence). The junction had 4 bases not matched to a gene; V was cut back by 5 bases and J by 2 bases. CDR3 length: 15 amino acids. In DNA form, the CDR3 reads TGTGCCAGCAGCGTCGGGACAGGGGGCCCCTACGAGCAGTACTTC. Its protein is CASSVGTGGPYEQYF.

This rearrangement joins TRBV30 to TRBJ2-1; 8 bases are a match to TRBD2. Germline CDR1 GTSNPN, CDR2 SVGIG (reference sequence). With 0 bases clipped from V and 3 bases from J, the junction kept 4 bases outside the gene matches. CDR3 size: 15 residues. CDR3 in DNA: TGTGCCTGGAGTGTGTTAGCGGGACGCTACAATGAGCAGTTCTTC. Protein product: CAWSVLAGRYNEQFF. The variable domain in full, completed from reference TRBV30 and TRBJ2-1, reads SQTIHQWPATLVQPVGSPLSLECTVEGTSNPNLYWYRQAAGRGLQLLFYSVGIGQISSEVPQNLSASRPQDRQFILSSKKLLLSDSGFYLCAWSVLAGRYNEQFFGPGTRLTVL.

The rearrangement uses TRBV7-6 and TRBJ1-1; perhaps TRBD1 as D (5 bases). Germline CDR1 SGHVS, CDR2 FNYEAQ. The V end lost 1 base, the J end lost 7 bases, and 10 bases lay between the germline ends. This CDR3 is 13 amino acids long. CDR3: CASSLGQKVEAFF. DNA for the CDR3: TGTGCCAGCAGCTTAGGACAGAAAGTTGAAGCTTTCTTT.

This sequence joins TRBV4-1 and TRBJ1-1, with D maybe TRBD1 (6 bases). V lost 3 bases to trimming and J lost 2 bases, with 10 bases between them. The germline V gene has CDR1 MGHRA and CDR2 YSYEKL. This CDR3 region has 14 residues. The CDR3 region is CASSQVGANTEAFF. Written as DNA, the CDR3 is TGCGCCAGCAGCCAGGTGGGGGCAAACACTGAAGCTTTCTTT.

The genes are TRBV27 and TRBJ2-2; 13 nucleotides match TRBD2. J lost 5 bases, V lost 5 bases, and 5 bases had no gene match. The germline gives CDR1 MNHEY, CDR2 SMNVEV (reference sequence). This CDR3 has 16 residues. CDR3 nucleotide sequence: TGTGCCAGCAGTCGACTAGCGGGAGGTCGGACCGGGGAGCTGTTTTTT. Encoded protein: CASSRLAGGRTGELFF.

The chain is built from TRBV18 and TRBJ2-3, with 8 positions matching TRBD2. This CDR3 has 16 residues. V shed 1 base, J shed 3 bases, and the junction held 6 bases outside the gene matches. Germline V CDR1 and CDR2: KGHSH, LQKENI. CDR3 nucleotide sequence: TGTGCCAGCTCACCACTGAGCGGGAGTGGTACAGATACGCAGTATTTT. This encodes CASSPLSGSGTDTQYF.

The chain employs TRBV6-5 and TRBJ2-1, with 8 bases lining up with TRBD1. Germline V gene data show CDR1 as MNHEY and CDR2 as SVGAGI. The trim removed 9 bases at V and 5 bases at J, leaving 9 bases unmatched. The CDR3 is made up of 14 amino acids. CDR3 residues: CASAPGQVNNEQFF. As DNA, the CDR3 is TGTGCCAGTGCACCGGGACAGGTCAACAATGAGCAGTTCTTC.

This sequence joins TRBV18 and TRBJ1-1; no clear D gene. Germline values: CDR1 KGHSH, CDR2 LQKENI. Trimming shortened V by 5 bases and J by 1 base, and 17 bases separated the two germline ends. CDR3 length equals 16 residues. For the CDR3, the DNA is TGTGCCAGCTCATCAACCTCTATCGCGGGGAACACTGAAGCTTTCTTT. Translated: CASSSTSIAGNTEAFF.

For the CDR3, the DNA is TGTGCCAGCTTGGGACAGGGGGCTTCTCAGCCCCAGCATTTT. It encodes CASLGQGASQPQHF. The chain is built from TRBV6-1 and TRBJ1-5; TRBD1 matches 12 bases. The CDR3 extends over 14 amino acids. The V segment lost 8 bases and the J segment 6 bases; nucleotides outside the gene matches: 5. Germline CDR1 and CDR2: MNHNS and SASEGT.

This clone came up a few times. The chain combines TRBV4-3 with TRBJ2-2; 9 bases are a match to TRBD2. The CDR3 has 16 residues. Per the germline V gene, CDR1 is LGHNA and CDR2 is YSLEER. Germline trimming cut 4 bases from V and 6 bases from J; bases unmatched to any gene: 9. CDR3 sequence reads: CASSRWASGASGELFF. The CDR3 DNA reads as TGCGCCAGCAGCCGATGGGCTAGCGGGGCGTCCGGGGAGCTGTTTTTT.

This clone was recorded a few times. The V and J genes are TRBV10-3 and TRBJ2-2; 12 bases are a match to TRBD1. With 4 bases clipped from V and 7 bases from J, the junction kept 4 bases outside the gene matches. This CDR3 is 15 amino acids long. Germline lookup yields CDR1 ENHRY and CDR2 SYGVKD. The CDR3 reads CAISAGQGAVGELFF. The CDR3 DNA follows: TGTGCCATCAGTGCGGGACAGGGGGCGGTCGGGGAGCTGTTTTTT.

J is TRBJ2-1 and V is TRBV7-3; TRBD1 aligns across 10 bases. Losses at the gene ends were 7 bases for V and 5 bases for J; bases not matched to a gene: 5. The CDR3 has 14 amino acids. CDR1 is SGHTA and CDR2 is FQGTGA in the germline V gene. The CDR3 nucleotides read TGTGCCAGCACCGGGACAGGGGCGAACAATGAGCAGTTCTTC. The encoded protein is CASTGTGANNEQFF.

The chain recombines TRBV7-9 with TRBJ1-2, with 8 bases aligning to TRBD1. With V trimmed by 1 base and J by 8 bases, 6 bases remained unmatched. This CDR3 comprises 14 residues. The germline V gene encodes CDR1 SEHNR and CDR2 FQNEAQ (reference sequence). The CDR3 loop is CASSLGQGRDGYTF. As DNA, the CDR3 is TGTGCCAGCAGCTTAGGACAGGGGCGGGACGGCTACACCTTC. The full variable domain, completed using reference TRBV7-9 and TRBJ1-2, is DTGVSQNPRHKITKRGQNVTFRCDPISEHNRLYWYRQTLGQGPEFLTYFQNEAQLEKSRLLSDRFSAERPKGSFSTLEIQRTEQGDSAMYLCASSLGQGRDGYTFGSGTRLTVV.

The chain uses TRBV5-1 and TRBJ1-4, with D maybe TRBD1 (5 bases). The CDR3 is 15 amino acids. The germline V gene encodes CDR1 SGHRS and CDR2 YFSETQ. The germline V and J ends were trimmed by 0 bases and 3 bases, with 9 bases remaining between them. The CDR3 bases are TGCGCCAGCAGCTTGGGGACACTTGCTAATGAAAAACTGTTTTTT. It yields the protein CASSLGTLANEKLFF.

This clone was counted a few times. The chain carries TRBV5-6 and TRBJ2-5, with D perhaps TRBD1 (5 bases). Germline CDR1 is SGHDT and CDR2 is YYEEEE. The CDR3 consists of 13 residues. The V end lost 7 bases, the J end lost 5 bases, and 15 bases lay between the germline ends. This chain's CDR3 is CASSLGQMETQYF. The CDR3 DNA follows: TGTGCCAGCTCCTTGGGGCAGATGGAGACCCAGTACTTC.

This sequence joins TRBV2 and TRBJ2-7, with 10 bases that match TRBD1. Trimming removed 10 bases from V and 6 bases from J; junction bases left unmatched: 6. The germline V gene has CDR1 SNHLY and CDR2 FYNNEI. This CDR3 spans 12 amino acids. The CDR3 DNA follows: TGTGCCACCGGGACAGGGGTCCCCGAGCAGTACTTC. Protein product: CATGTGVPEQYF.

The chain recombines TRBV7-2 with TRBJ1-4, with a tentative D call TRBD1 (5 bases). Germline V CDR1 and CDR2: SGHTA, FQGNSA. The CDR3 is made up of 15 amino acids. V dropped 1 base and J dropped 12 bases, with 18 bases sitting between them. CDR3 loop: CASSLDPRAPGELFF. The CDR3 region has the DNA TGTGCCAGCAGCTTAGATCCCCGGGCGCCGGGGGAACTGTTTTTT. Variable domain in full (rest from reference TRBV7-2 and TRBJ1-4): GAGVSQSPSNKVTEKGKDVELRCDPISGHTALYWYRQSLGQGLEFLIYFQGNSAPDKSGLPSDRFSAERTGGSVSTLTIQRTQQEDSAVYLCASSLDPRAPGELFFGSGTQLSVL.

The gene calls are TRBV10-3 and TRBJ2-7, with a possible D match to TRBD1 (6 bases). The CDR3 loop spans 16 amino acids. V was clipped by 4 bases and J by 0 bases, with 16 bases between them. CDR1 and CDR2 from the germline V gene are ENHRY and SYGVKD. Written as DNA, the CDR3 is TGTGCCATCAGTGGATTAACAGGGCCCAACTCCTACGAGCAGTACTTC. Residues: CAISGLTGPNSYEQYF.

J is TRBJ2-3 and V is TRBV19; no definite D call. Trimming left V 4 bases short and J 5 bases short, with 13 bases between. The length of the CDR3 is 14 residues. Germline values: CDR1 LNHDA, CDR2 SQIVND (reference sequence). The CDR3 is CASSRGASEDTQYF. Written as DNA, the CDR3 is TGTGCCAGTAGTAGAGGCGCATCTGAAGATACGCAGTATTTT.

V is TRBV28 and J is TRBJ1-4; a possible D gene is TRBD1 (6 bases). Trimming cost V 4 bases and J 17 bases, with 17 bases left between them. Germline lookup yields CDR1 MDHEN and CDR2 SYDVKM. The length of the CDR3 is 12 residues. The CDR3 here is CASSSVQGLLFF. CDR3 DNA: TGTGCCAGCAGTTCAGTGCAGGGGCTCCTCTTTTTT.

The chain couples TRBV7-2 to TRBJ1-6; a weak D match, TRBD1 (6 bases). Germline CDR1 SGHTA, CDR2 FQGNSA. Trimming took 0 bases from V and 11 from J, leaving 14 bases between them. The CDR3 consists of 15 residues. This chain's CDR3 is CASSLAELGGTPLHF. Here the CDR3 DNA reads TGTGCCAGCAGCTTAGCGGAGTTAGGGGGTACACCCCTCCACTTT. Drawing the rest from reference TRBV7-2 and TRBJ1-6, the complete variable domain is GAGVSQSPSNKVTEKGKDVELRCDPISGHTALYWYRQSLGQGLEFLIYFQGNSAPDKSGLPSDRFSAERTGGSVSTLTIQRTQQEDSAVYLCASSLAELGGTPLHFGNGTRLTVT.

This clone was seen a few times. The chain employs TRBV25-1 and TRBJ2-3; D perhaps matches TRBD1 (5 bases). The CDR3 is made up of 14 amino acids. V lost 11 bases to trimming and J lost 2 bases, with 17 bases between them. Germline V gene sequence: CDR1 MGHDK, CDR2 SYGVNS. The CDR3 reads CARQGSHVTDTQYF. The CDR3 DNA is TGTGCCCGGCAGGGTTCACACGTCACAGATACGCAGTATTTT.

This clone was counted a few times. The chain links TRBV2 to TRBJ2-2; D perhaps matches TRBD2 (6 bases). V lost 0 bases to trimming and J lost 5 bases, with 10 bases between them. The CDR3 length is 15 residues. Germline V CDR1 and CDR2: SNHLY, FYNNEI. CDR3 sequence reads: CASSEANAGTGELFF. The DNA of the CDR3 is TGTGCCAGCAGTGAAGCTAATGCGGGGACCGGGGAGCTGTTTTTT. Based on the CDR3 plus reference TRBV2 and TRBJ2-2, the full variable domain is EPEVTQTPSHQVTQMGQEVILRCVPISNHLYFYWYRQILGQKVEFLVSFYNNEISEKSEIFDDQFSVERPDGSNFTLKIRSTKLEDSAMYFCASSEANAGTGELFFGEGSRLTVL.

The CDR3 sequence: CASSRRPGQGAGSYTF. CDR3 in DNA: TGCGCCAGCAGCCGACGCCCGGGACAGGGGGCTGGTAGCTACACCTTC. The J gene is TRBJ1-2, the V gene TRBV4-1; TRBD1 aligns across 12 bases. V shed 4 bases, J shed 9 bases, and the junction held 12 bases outside the gene matches. The CDR3 extends over 16 amino acids. CDR1 is MGHRA, CDR2 YSYEKL, per germline.

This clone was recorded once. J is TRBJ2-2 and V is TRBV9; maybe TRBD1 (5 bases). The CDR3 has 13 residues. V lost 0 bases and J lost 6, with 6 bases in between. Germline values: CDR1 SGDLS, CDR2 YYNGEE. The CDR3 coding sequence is TGTGCCAGCAGCGTAGGGGGCGCCGGGGAGCTGTTTTTT. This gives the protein CASSVGGAGELFF.

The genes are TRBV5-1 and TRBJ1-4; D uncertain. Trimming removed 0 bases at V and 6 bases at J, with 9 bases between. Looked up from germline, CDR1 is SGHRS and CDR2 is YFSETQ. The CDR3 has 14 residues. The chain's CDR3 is CASSLAGWDEKLFF. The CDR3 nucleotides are TGCGCCAGCAGCTTGGCGGGGTGGGATGAAAAACTGTTTTTT. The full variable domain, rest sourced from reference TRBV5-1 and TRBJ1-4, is KAGVTQTPRYLIKTRGQQVTLSCSPISGHRSVSWYQQTPGQGLQFLFEYFSETQRNKGNFPGRFSGRQFSNSRSEMNVSTLELGDSALYLCASSLAGWDEKLFFGSGTQLSVL.

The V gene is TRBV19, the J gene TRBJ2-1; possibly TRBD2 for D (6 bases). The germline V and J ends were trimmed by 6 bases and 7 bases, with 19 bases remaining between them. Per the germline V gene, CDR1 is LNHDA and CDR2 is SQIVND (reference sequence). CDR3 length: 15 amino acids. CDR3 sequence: CASSPKAGEANEQFF. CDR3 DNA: TGTGCCAGTAGCCCCAAGGCCGGGGAGGCGAATGAGCAGTTCTTC.

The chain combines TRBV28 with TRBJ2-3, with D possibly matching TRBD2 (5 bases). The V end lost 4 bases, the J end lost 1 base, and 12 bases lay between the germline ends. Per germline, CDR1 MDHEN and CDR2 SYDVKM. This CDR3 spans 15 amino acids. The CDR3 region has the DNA TGTGCCAGCAGTTCCCACGGAGGTGGCACAGATACGCAGTATTTT. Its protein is CASSSHGGGTDTQYF.

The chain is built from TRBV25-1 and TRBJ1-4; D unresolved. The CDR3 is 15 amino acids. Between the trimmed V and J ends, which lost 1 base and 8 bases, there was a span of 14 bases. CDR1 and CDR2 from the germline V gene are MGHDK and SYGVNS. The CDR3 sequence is CASSEWTGSREKLFF. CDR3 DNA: TGTGCCAGCAGTGAATGGACGGGAAGTCGCGAAAAACTGTTTTTT.